This is a list of T cell receptor beta chains from one sample in a study of blood T cell repertoires in COVID-19. Measured with immunoSEQ multiplex PCR; TCRdb has only the in-frame clones, and not every one. The sample contains 120,000 or so clones, just under 80% of which appear only once. Sequenced sample: peripheral blood. Every receptor here comes from a human donor in a cohort sampled during active COVID-19. CDR3s include the opening cysteine and the closing phenylalanine or tryptophan. D genes are given only for firm matches. Size is omitted from some rows. Given values are once, few, many or a class for expanded clones.

V gene	D gene	J gene	clone size	CDR3 DNA	CDR3 protein
TRBV16	.	TRBJ1-1	few	TGTGCCAGCAGCCACGAAAAGCCCCAGTTTATAATGGGGGGTTCGGCTTTCTTT	CASSHEKPQFIMGGSAFF
TRBV11-2	.	TRBJ1-1	once	TGTGCCAGCAGCTTAGATCAGGGGCGAAGTGAAGCTTTCTTT	CASSLDQGRSEAFF
TRBV28	.	TRBJ2-7	.	TGTGCCAGCAGCCCCGGGTCGCAGACCTCCTACGAGCAGTACTTC	CASSPGSQTSYEQYF
TRBV28	TRBD1	TRBJ1-2	.	TGTGCCAGCAGTTCCGGGACAGGATTAAAGAAGAATGGCTACACCTTC	CASSSGTGLKKNGYTF
TRBV20-1	.	TRBJ2-5	.	TGCAGTGCTAGACTCCAAGAGACCCAGTACTTC	CSARLQETQYF
TRBV28	.	TRBJ2-2	.	TGTGCCAGCAGTTTGGGCGGGTCGGGCCTAGTGAACACCGGGGAGCTGTTTTTT	CASSLGGSGLVNTGELFF
TRBV18	TRBD1	TRBJ2-7	few	TGTGCCAGCTCACCAGCGACAGGGGACCACGAGCAGTACTTC	CASSPATGDHEQYF
TRBV9	.	TRBJ1-2	few	TGTGCCAGCAAGCGTACGAGCTCCCCTGCGGTTAACTATGGCTACACCTTC	CASKRTSSPAVNYGYTF
TRBV6-1	TRBD1	TRBJ2-3	.	TGTGCCAGCAGTGAATTGGGACAGAGCACAGATACGCAGTATTTT	CASSELGQSTDTQYF
TRBV27	TRBD2	TRBJ2-7	.	TGTGCCAGCAGACTCAAAGCGGGAGCCTCCTACGAGCAGTACTTC	CASRLKAGASYEQYF
TRBV5-4	.	TRBJ2-5	.	TGTGCCAGCAGCGCTGGACTGGAAGCTACGACCCAGTACTTC	CASSAGLEATTQYF
TRBV28	TRBD1	TRBJ1-3	few	TGTGCCAGCAGTTTACGACAGGGTGGAAACACCATATATTTT	CASSLRQGGNTIYF
TRBV28	TRBD1	TRBJ2-3	.	TGTGCCAGCGCAGGACAGGGGAAATCTACAATCACAGATACGCAGTATTTT	CASAGQGKSTITDTQYF
TRBV7-6	TRBD1	TRBJ1-1	.	TGTGCCAGCAGCTTAGGACAGGGCTTGAACACTGAAGCTTTCTTT	CASSLGQGLNTEAFF
TRBV7-2	.	TRBJ2-2	once	TGTGCCAGCAGCCGTGGGGCCCCAATGGCCGGGGAGCTGTTTTTT	CASSRGAPMAGELFF
TRBV7-3	.	TRBJ2-3	once	TGTGCCAGCAGCCCGGGTCACACAGATACGCAGTATTTT	CASSPGHTDTQYF
TRBV4-3	.	TRBJ1-4	.	TGCGCCAGCAGCCAAGTAGCCAGGGCTAATGAAAAACTGTTTTTT	CASSQVARANEKLFF
TRBV27	.	TRBJ2-7	.	TGTGCCGTCGCCAGGGGTGACAGCGCCTACGAGCAGTACTTC	CAVARGDSAYEQYF
TRBV4-2	.	TRBJ2-1	.	TGTGCCAGCAGCCTTATTAAAGAGCATGAGCAGTTCTTC	CASSLIKEHEQFF
TRBV5-1	.	TRBJ2-2	.	TGCGCCAGCAGCTTGGTAGAGGTTGGGGAGCTGTTTTTT	CASSLVEVGELFF
TRBV7-9	TRBD1	TRBJ2-3	few	TGTGCCAGCAGTCCCGGACAGGGGATAGATACGCAGTATTTT	CASSPGQGIDTQYF
TRBV3-1/TRBV3-2	.	TRBJ1-3	.	TGTGCCAGCAGCCAGACAGCGCCGATTGGAAACACCATATATTTT	CASSQTAPIGNTIYF